The rows below give T cell receptor beta chains drawn from one sample of a study of T cell changes during pregnancy in multiple sclerosis. Clones were read by immunoSEQ multiplex PCR, and TCRdb kept only the in-frame ones, dropping some. The data contain tens of thousands of clones, 91% of them singletons. Sequences were derived from peripheral blood, sampled in the first trimester of pregnancy. These receptors were collected from a female donor in good health, enrolled as a control in a pregnancy study. The CDR3 runs from the conserved cysteine through the conserved F or W.

V: TRBV5-5
J: TRBJ2-1
CDR3: CASSPLRTYNEQFF

V: TRBV7-6
J: TRBJ2-2
CDR3: CASSLGGLTGELFF

V: TRBV7-9
J: TRBJ1-1
CDR3: CASSLEAGLTEAFF

V: TRBV10-1
J: TRBJ1-1
CDR3: CASSTGDGNTEAFF

V: TRBV6-5
J: TRBJ2-1
CDR3: CASSRTVYNEQFF

V: TRBV4-2
J: TRBJ1-3
CDR3: CASSHTTGGSGNTIYF

V: TRBV29-1
J: TRBJ2-7
CDR3: CSVGFSGGAREQYF

V: TRBV7-2
J: TRBJ1-6
CDR3: CASSYDPTGRRSPLHF

V: TRBV9
J: TRBJ2-1
CDR3: CASSVESTGEQFF

V: TRBV7-7
J: TRBJ2-3
CDR3: CASSLGGTDTQYF

V: TRBV29-1
J: TRBJ1-1
CDR3: CSVGGGGTEAFF

V: TRBV19
J: TRBJ1-5
CDR3: CASSIATHSNQPQHF

V: TRBV10-3
J: TRBJ2-2
CDR3: CAVEQTGELFF

V: TRBV9
J: TRBJ2-1
CDR3: CASSVAASSYNEQFF

V: TRBV5-4
J: TRBJ2-1
CDR3: CASSYGLAYNEQFF

V: TRBV7-9
J: TRBJ2-6
CDR3: CASRPQGSVAGANVLTF

V: TRBV15
J: TRBJ2-3
CDR3: CATSGRGGQFTQYF

V: TRBV5-5
J: TRBJ1-6
CDR3: CASSLGGTGYSPLHF

V: TRBV5-1
J: TRBJ2-5
CDR3: CASSLGPSAARQETQYF

V: TRBV20-1
J: TRBJ1-1
CDR3: CSALPNTEAFF

V: TRBV4-2
J: TRBJ1-4
CDR3: CASSQPSTGVKEKLFF

V: TRBV4-3
J: TRBJ1-2
CDR3: CASSQPLTGGIGYTF

V: TRBV9
J: TRBJ2-6
CDR3: CASSLSSGANVLTF

V: TRBV19
J: TRBJ1-2
CDR3: CASNLRTPSYYGYTF

V: TRBV2
J: TRBJ2-1
CDR3: CASSRQATSSYNEQFF

V: TRBV27
J: TRBJ2-3
CDR3: CASSWRGASDTQYF

V: TRBV28
J: TRBJ2-7
CDR3: CASSLEVEQYF

V: TRBV5-4
J: TRBJ2-5
CDR3: CASSLGGGGAIEETQYF

V: TRBV11-2
J: TRBJ1-6
CDR3: CASSLDLRGRNSPLHF

V: TRBV7-2
J: TRBJ1-1
CDR3: CASSHSSGTEAFF

V: TRBV5-1
J: TRBJ1-2
CDR3: CASSLAREPYGYTF

V: TRBV25-1
J: TRBJ1-1
CDR3: CASETGWGTEAFF

V: TRBV28
J: TRBJ1-2
CDR3: CASSSTGGLYGYTF

V: TRBV28
J: TRBJ2-7
CDR3: CAIHAGTGGSYEQYF

V: TRBV7-2
J: TRBJ2-2
CDR3: CASSFFAGELFF

V: TRBV7-2
J: TRBJ1-6
CDR3: CASSLGSSYNSPLHF

V: TRBV27
J: TRBJ1-2
CDR3: CASSQQGVYGYTF

V: TRBV5-6
J: TRBJ1-2
CDR3: CASSQLYGYTF

V: TRBV29-1
J: TRBJ1-3
CDR3: CSVDYSGNTIYF

V: TRBV4-1
J: TRBJ1-1
CDR3: CASSQGGVNTEAFF

V: TRBV7-2
J: TRBJ1-1
CDR3: CASSLDPVTEAFF

V: TRBV7-2
J: TRBJ1-6
CDR3: CASSLHKTGNGSPLHF

V: TRBV4-1
J: TRBJ2-1
CDR3: CASSQVGAGGLDEQFF

V: TRBV7-9
J: TRBJ2-7
CDR3: CASSPTRAEQYF

V: TRBV5-1
J: TRBJ2-4
CDR3: CASSPQTSGRKNIQYF

V: TRBV30
J: TRBJ2-3
CDR3: CAQVTTDTQYF

V: TRBV14
J: TRBJ2-7
CDR3: CASRRRDRPTYEQYF

V: TRBV7-8
J: TRBJ2-7
CDR3: CASSLVRVSPYEQYF

V: TRBV29-1
J: TRBJ1-1
CDR3: CSDRQGVVTEAFF

V: TRBV6-1
J: TRBJ1-1
CDR3: CASSEAAGQGDTEAFF

V: TRBV7-9
J: TRBJ2-5
CDR3: CASSPIAGGTETQYF

V: TRBV18
J: TRBJ1-2
CDR3: CASSEGQEILYGYTF

V: TRBV28
J: TRBJ2-1
CDR3: CASSLGGPSEQFF

V: TRBV5-1
J: TRBJ2-1
CDR3: CASSLAGTSFNEQFF

V: TRBV11-3
J: TRBJ1-2
CDR3: CASSLGPARRSYTF